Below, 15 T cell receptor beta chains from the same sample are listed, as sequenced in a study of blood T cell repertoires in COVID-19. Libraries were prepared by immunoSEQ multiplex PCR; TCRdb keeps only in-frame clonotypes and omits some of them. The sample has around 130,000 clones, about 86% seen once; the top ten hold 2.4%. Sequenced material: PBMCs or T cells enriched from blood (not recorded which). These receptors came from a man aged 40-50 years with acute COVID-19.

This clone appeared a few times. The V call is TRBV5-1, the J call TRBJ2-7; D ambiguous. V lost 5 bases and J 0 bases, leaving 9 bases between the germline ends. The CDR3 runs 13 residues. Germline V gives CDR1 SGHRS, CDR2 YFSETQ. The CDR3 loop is CASRLLSSYEQYF. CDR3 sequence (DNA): TGCGCCAGCAGGCTTCTTAGCTCCTACGAGCAGTACTTC.

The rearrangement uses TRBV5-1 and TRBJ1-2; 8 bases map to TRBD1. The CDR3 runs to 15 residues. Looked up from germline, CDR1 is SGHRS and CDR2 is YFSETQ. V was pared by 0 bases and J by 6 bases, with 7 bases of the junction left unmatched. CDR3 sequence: CASSLEGQGQDGYTF. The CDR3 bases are TGCGCCAGCAGCTTGGAAGGACAGGGCCAGGATGGCTACACCTTC.

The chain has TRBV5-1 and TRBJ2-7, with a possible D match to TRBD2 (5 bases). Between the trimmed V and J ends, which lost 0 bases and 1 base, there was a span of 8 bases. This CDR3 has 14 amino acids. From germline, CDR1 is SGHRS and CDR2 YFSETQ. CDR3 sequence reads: CASSLAAGSYEQYF. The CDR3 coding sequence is TGCGCCAGCAGCTTGGCCGCGGGTTCCTACGAGCAGTACTTC.

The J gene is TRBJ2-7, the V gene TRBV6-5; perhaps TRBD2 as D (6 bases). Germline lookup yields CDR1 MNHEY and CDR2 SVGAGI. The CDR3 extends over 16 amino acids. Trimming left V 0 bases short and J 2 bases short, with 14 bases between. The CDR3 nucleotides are TGTGCCAGCAGTTACTCCCCCTCCCAGCGGGCCTACGAGCAGTACTTC. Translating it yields CASSYSPSQRAYEQYF.

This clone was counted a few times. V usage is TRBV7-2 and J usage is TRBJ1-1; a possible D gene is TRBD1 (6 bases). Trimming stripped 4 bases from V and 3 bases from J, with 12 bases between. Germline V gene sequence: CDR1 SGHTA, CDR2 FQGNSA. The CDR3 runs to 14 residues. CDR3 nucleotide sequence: TGTGCCAGCAGCTCTAGCAGGGGTCACACTGAAGCTTTCTTT. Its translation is CASSSSRGHTEAFF. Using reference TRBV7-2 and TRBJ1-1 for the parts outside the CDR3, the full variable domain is GAGVSQSPSNKVTEKGKDVELRCDPISGHTALYWYRQSLGQGLEFLIYFQGNSAPDKSGLPSDRFSAERTGGSVSTLTIQRTQQEDSAVYLCASSSSRGHTEAFFGQGTRLTVV.

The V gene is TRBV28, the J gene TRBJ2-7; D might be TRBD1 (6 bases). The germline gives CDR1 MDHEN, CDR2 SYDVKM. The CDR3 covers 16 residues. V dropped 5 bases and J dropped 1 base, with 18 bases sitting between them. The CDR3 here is CASSPLTGQESYEQYF. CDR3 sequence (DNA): TGTGCCAGCAGTCCCCTGACAGGCCAAGAATCCTACGAGCAGTACTTC.

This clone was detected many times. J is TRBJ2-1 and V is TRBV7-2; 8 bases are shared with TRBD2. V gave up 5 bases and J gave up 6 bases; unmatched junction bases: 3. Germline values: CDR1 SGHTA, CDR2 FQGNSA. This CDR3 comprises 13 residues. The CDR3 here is CASSTTSGNEQFF. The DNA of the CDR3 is TGTGCCAGCAGCACCACTAGCGGCAATGAGCAGTTCTTC.

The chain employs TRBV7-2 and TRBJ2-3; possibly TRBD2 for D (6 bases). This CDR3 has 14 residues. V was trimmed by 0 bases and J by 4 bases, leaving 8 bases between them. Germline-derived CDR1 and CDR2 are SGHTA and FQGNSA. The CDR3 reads CASSLARGADTQYF. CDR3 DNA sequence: TGTGCCAGCAGCTTAGCGCGGGGAGCAGATACGCAGTATTTT.

In DNA, the CDR3 is TGTGCCAGTAGTACCCGGACAGGGGGCTCCTCTGGGGCCAACGTCCTGACTTTC. Translating it yields CASSTRTGGSSGANVLTF. V gene TRBV19 combines with J gene TRBJ2-6; 11 positions agree with TRBD1. Germline CDR1 is LNHDA and CDR2 is SQIVND (reference sequence). V shed 4 bases, J shed 0 bases, and the junction held 5 bases outside the gene matches. This CDR3 comprises 18 residues. Variable domain in full (rest from reference TRBV19 and TRBJ2-6): DGGITQSPKYLFRKEGQNVTLSCEQNLNHDAMYWYRQDPGQGLRLIYYSQIVNDFQKGDIAEGYSVSREKKESFPLTVTSAQKNPTAFYLCASSTRTGGSSGANVLTFGAGSRLTVL.

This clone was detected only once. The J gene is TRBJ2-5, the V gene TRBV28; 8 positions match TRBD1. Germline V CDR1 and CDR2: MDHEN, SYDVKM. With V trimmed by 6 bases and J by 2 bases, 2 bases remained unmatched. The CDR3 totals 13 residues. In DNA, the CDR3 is TGTGCCAGCAGGCGACAGGGGCAAGAGACCCAGTACTTC. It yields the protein CASRRQGQETQYF.

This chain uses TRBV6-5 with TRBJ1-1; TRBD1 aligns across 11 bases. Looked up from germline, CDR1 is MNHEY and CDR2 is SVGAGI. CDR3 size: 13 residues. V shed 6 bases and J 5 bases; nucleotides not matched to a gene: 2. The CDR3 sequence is CASRDRGHTEAFF. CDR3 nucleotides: TGTGCCAGCAGGGACAGGGGGCATACTGAAGCTTTCTTT.

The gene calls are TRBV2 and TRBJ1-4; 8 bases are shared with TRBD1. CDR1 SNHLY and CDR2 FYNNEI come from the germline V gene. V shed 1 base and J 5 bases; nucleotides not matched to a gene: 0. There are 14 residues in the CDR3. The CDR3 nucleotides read TGTGCCAGCAGTGAAGGGACAGGGAATGAAAAACTGTTTTTT. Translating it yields CASSEGTGNEKLFF.

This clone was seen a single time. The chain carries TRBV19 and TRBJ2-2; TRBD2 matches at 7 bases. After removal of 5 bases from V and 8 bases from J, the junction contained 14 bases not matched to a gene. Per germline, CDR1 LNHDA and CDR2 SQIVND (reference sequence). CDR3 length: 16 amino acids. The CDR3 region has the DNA TGTGCCAGTAGTCCCCTCCCGGGGAGGGCGAGGGGGGAGCTGTTTTTT. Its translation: CASSPLPGRARGELFF. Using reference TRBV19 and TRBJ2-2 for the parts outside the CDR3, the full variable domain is DGGITQSPKYLFRKEGQNVTLSCEQNLNHDAMYWYRQDPGQGLRLIYYSQIVNDFQKGDIAEGYSVSREKKESFPLTVTSAQKNPTAFYLCASSPLPGRARGELFFGEGSRLTVL.

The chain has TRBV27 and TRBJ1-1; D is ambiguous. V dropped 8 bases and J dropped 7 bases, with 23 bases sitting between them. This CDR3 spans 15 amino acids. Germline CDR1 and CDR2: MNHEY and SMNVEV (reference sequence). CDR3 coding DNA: TGTGCCAGCCGCGACGGGTACGGAGAAGAGATTGAAGCTTTCTTT. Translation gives CASRDGYGEEIEAFF.

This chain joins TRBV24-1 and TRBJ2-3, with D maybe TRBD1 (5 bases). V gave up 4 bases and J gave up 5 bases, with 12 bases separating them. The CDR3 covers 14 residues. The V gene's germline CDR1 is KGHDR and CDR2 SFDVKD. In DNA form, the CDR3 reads TGTGCCACCAGTGACATGACAGACAAAGATACGCAGTATTTT. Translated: CATSDMTDKDTQYF.